This TCR beta chain comes out of a study of radiation and T cells in renal cell carcinoma. At the level of the study: Nephrectomy followed 15 Gy stereotactic body radiation by 4 weeks. Study observations and caveats: Top tumor clonotypes rose in blood 2 weeks post-radiation, then contracted. No pretreatment tumor biopsies were available for baseline clonotypes.

Specified time point: blood 2 weeks post-SBRT. Documented treatment: 15 Gy SBRT to primary tumor, nephrectomy 4 weeks later. Blood was sampled at baseline, 2 weeks and 4 weeks after SBRT. To note about this clone: The antigen is undetermined.

Profiled with immunoSEQ multiplex PCR; TCRdb holds only in-frame clones, not every one. The data show 150,000 or so clones, with roughly 90% seen just once and 10% to 15% held by the top ten. V lost 0 bases to trimming and J lost 4 bases, with 16 bases between them. The CDR3 totals 16 residues. CDR1 and CDR2 (germline): SGHRS, YFSETQ. The source material was blood, sampled from a patient whose treatment included radiotherapy and nephrectomy. The J gene is TRBJ1-2, the V gene TRBV5-1, with D possibly matching TRBD1 (6 bases). This TCR was sampled from a woman in her 50s with renal cell carcinoma. CDR3 coding DNA: TGCGCCAGCAGCTTGGGAGTAAGGGCAGGGGCCTATGGCTACACCTTC. Encoded protein: CASSLGVRAGAYGYTF.